These 5 T cell receptor beta chains were sequenced from one sample in a study of T cells in localized non-small cell lung cancer. Repertoires were generated with immunoSEQ multiplex PCR, while TCRdb's copy carries only in-frame clones and drops some. There are about 2,000 clones in the sample; under 30% occur only once, and roughly 15% lies in the top ten. The specimen was lung tumor tissue, collected before any cancer treatment. These receptors were taken from a female donor older than 55 with stage I lung adenocarcinoma.

This clone turned up a few times. The chain employs TRBV6-8 and TRBJ2-7; D is unclear. V lost 5 bases and J lost 1, with 9 bases in between. Germline V CDR1 and CDR2: MNHGY, SAAAGT. The CDR3 consists of 13 residues. For the CDR3, the DNA is TGTGCCAGCAGTGTGCTCCTGTCCTACGAGCAGTACTTC. This encodes CASSVLLSYEQYF.

This clone has a handful of counts. The V and J genes are TRBV28 and TRBJ1-2; possibly TRBD1 for D (5 bases). In germline, CDR1 is MDHEN, CDR2 SYDVKM. Trimming removed 2 bases from V and 8 bases from J, with 9 bases in between. The CDR3 totals 12 residues. CDR3 sequence reads: CASSLTGVGYTF. CDR3 bases: TGTGCCAGCAGTTTAACAGGTGTGGGCTACACCTTC.

This chain links TRBV5-1 with TRBJ1-1; D is ambiguous. The CDR3 contains 16 residues. V was trimmed by 1 base and J by 2 bases, leaving 15 bases between them. The germline V gene encodes CDR1 SGHRS and CDR2 YFSETQ. CDR3 nucleotides: TGCGCCAGCAGCTTGAACGGGGTGGTGTTAAACACTGAAGCTTTCTTT. This sequence encodes CASSLNGVVLNTEAFF.

This clone was counted between two and nine times. The chain carries TRBV11-3 and TRBJ2-7; D call uncertain. The CDR3 loop spans 15 amino acids. With 5 bases removed from V and 4 bases from J, the gap between germline ends came to 18 bases. Germline-derived CDR1 and CDR2 are SGHNT and YENEEA. The CDR3 loop reads CASSARPRRVYEQYF. Written as DNA, the CDR3 is TGTGCCAGCAGCGCCCGCCCTCGCCGGGTTTACGAGCAGTACTTC.

The rearrangement uses TRBV29-1 and TRBJ1-2; 7 bases match TRBD1. This CDR3 has 15 residues. With 3 bases clipped from V and 4 bases from J, the junction kept 11 bases outside the gene matches. Germline CDR1 reads SQVTM; CDR2 reads ANQGSEA. The CDR3 loop is CSVESRDSQTYGYTF. The CDR3 region has the DNA TGCAGCGTTGAGAGCCGGGACAGCCAGACCTATGGCTACACCTTC.